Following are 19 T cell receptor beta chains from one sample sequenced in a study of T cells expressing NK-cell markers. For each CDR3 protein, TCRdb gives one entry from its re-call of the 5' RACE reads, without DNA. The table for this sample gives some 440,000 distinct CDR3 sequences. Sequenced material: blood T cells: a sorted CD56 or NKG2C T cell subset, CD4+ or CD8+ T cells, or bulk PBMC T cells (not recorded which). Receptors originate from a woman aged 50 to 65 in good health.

CDR3 protein: CASSLSAPQYF. This chain connects TRBV7-2 to TRBJ2-3; there is no DNA to check the TCRdb D call of TRBD2. Germline CDR1 and CDR2: SGHTA and FQGNSA. This CDR3 spans 11 amino acids.

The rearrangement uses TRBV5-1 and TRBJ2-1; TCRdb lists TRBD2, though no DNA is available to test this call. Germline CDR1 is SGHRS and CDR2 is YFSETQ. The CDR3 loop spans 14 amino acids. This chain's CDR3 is CASSLTSELNEQFF.

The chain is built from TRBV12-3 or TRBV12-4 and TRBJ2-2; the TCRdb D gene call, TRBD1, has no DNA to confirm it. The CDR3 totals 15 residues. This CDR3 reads CASSPKNRGTGELFF.

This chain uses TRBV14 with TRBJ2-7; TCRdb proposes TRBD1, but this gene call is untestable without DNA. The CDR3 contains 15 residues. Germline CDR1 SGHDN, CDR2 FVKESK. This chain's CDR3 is CASSQPGQGHYEQYF.

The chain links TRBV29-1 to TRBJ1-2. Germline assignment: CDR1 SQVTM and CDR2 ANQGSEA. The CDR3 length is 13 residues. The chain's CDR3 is CSVVQGAPYGYTF.

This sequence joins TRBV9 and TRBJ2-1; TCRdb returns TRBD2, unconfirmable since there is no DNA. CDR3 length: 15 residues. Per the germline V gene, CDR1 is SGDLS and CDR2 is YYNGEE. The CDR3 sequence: CASSDTSGSTGEQFF.

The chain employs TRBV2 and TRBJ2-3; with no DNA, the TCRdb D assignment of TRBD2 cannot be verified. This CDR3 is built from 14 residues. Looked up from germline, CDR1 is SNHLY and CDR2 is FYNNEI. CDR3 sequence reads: CASRQLDSTDTQYF.

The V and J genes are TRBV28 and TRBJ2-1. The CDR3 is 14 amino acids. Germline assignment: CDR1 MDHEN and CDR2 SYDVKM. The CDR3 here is CASSFRGSNNEQFF.

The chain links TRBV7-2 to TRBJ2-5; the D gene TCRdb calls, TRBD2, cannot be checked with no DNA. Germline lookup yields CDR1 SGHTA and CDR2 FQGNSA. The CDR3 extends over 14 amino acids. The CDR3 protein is CASSLVAAQETQYF.

CDR3 residues: CASSRGGTVINEKLFF. This chain connects TRBV9 to TRBJ1-4. This CDR3 region has 16 residues. Germline CDR1 and CDR2: SGDLS and YYNGEE.

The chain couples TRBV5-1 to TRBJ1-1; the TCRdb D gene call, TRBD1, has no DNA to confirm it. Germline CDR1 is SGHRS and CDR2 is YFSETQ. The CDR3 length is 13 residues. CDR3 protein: CASMNGGLTEAFF.

The CDR3 loop reads CASSRQIGRETQYF. This sequence joins TRBV14 and TRBJ2-5. The germline V gene has CDR1 SGHDN and CDR2 FVKESK. The CDR3 covers 14 residues.

The CDR3 loop is CASSEGSAISGNTIYF. This chain uses TRBV2 with TRBJ1-3. The CDR3 runs to 16 residues. CDR1 is SNHLY, CDR2 FYNNEI, per germline.

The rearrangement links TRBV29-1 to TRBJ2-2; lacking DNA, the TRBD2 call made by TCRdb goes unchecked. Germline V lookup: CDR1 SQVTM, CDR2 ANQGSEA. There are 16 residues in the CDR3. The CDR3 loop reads CSVPGTSGSKAGELFF.

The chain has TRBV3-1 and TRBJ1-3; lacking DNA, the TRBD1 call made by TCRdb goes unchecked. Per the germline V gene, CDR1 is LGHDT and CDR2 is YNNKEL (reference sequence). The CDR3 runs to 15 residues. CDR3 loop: CASTQNRDPGNTIYF.

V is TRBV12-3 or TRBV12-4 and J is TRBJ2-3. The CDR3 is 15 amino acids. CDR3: CASSSYGLGADTQYF.

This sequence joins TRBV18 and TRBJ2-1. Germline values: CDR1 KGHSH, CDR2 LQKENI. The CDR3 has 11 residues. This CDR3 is CASSPGNEQFF.

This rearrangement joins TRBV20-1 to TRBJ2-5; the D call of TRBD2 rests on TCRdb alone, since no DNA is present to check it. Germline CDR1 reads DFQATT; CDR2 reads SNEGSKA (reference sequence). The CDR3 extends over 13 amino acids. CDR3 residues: CSARPGLAETQYF.

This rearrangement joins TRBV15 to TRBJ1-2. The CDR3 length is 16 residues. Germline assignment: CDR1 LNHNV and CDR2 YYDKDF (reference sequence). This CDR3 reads CATSRDRHSDLWGYTF.